Below are 10 T cell receptor beta chains sequenced from a single sample in a study of neurological immune-mediated disorders. TCRdb processed the 5' RACE reads anew with MiXCR; each CDR3 protein has one entry. The sample has about 59,000 distinct CDR3 sequences, roughly 3.2% seen once. The sequencing sample was made of PBMCs. These receptors came from a woman aged 25-40 years with multiple sclerosis.

This clonotype has ten or more counts. The CDR3 sequence is CASSLGRSGLVTEAFF. The CDR3 bases are TGTGCCAGCAGCTTGGGGCGCTCAGGGTTGGTAACTGAAGCTTTCTTT. The chain couples TRBV5-6 to TRBJ1-1; D possibly corresponds to TRBD1 (5 bases). V was trimmed by 0 bases and J by 5 bases, leaving 17 bases between them. The germline V gene has CDR1 SGHDT and CDR2 YYEEEE. CDR3 size: 16 residues.

This clonotype was picked up many times. The gene calls are TRBV7-2 and TRBJ1-1, with 8 bases fitting TRBD1. Per germline, CDR1 SGHTA and CDR2 FQGNSA. V shed 5 bases, J shed 7 bases, and the junction held 6 bases outside the gene matches. The CDR3 has 13 amino acids. CDR3: CASSTGGRGEAFF. The CDR3 nucleotides read TGTGCCAGCAGCACAGGGGGGCGCGGTGAAGCTTTCTTT.

This clonotype has at least ten counts. This chain uses TRBV20-1 with TRBJ1-1, with D uncertain. Germline loops: CDR1 DFQATT, CDR2 SNEGSKA (reference sequence). The CDR3 runs 12 residues. Trimming took off 6 bases at V and 0 bases at J, with 8 bases between the two ends. As DNA, the CDR3 is TGCAGTGCCGCCGTCCTGAACACTGAAGCTTTCTTT. Its translation is CSAAVLNTEAFF.

This clonotype has only a few counts. Being one base from a much bigger clone, this may be a read error. V is TRBV6-5 and J is TRBJ1-2, with D maybe TRBD1 (5 bases). V lost 10 bases and J 4 bases, leaving 13 bases between the germline ends. Germline V gene data show CDR1 as MNHEY and CDR2 as SVGAGI. This CDR3 has 12 residues. CDR3 sequence reads: CAMTTDSYGYTF. The CDR3, as DNA: TGTGCCATGACGACCGACAGCTATGGCTACACCTTC.

This clonotype occurred many times. The genes are TRBV5-1 and TRBJ2-1; D call uncertain. This CDR3 comprises 15 residues. The germline V gene has CDR1 SGHRS and CDR2 YFSETQ. The ends were cut back, 0 bases at V and 4 bases at J, with 11 bases in the middle. CDR3 in DNA: TGCGCCAGCAGCTTGGAACGGAGCAGTTACAATGAGCAGTTCTTC. Its translation: CASSLERSSYNEQFF.

This clonotype has at least ten counts. The chain couples TRBV14 to TRBJ2-7, with 9 bases aligning to TRBD2. Trimming cost V 3 bases and J 2 bases; bases outside gene matches: 8. Germline lookup yields CDR1 SGHDN and CDR2 FVKESK. The CDR3 consists of 16 residues. The CDR3: CASSQAGGLKTYEQYF. The CDR3 nucleotides read TGTGCCAGCAGCCAGGCGGGGGGGCTGAAGACCTACGAGCAGTACTTC.

V is TRBV29-1 and J is TRBJ2-1; TRBD2 is a possible D gene (7 bases). The CDR3 loop spans 15 amino acids. Germline assignment: CDR1 SQVTM and CDR2 ANQGSEA. With 6 bases removed from V and 1 base from J, the gap between germline ends came to 16 bases. CDR3 coding DNA: TGCAGCGTGATGGGGGGGCGAGGATCCTACAATGAGCAGTTCTTC. Translation: CSVMGGRGSYNEQFF.

A note on this clonotype: With a much larger clone just one base away, this may be a read error. V is TRBV7-2 and J is TRBJ1-1, with D unresolved. CDR3 length equals 13 residues. Germline V lookup: CDR1 SGHTA, CDR2 FQGNSA. V shed 5 bases and J shed 5 bases, with 12 bases lying between them. CDR3 in amino acids: CASSEGAGTEAFF. Here the CDR3 DNA reads TGTGCCAGCAGCGAGGGAGCGGGTACTGAAGCTTTCTTT.

This clonotype was observed many times. The J gene is TRBJ2-7, the V gene TRBV5-1; TRBD1 or TRBD2 may be the D gene (5 bases each). Trimming shortened V by 0 bases and J by 2 bases, and 12 bases separated the two germline ends. This CDR3 comprises 15 residues. Looked up from germline, CDR1 is SGHRS and CDR2 is YFSETQ. The CDR3 spells CASSLGGLITYEQYF. CDR3 DNA sequence: TGCGCCAGCAGCTTGGGGGGGTTAATCACCTACGAGCAGTACTTC.

There are many counts of this clonotype. The chain recombines TRBV12-3 or TRBV12-4 with TRBJ1-4; perhaps TRBD1 as D (6 bases). CDR3 size: 14 residues. The V end was cut by 6 bases, the J end by 8 bases, with 16 bases between. CDR3 in DNA: TGTGCCAGCAGCTCGGACAGAATTGGAGAAAAACTGTTTTTT. Residues: CASSSDRIGEKLFF.